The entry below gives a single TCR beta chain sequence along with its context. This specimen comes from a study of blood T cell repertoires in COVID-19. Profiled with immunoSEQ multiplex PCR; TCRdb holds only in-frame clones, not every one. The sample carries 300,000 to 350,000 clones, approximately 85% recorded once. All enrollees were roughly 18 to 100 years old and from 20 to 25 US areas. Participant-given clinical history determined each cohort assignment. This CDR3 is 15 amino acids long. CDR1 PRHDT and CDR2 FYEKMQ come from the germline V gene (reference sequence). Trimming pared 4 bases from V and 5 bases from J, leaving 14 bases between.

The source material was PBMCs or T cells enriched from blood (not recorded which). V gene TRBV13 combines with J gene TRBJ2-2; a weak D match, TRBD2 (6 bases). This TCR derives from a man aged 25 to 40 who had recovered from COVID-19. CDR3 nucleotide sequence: TGTGCCAGCAGCTCGGGACTCGGGACGACCGGGGAGCTGTTTTTT. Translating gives CASSSGLGTTGELFF.